This T cell receptor beta chain was recovered during a study of blood T cell repertoires in COVID-19. Study in general: Italy, Spain and the United States were the sources of the convalescent and acute COVID-19 samples. From T cells, B-cell-depleted T cells, or PBMCs came the material, which was cDNA or gDNA.

In the original analysis: Counts of nucleated cells, estimated from reference gene primer amplification, were obtained. Clones were sequenced by immunoSEQ multiplex PCR, and TCRdb holds only the in-frame ones, with some missing. V and J calls and clone size are copied from that table; D and trimming were computed from the DNA. The repertoire holds a few hundred thousand clones, with 75% to 90% as singletons. Germline values: CDR1 SGDLS, CDR2 YYNGEE. The V end was cut by 0 bases, the J end by 10 bases, with 8 bases between. CDR3 length: 13 amino acids. The sequence was obtained from a woman between 50 and 59 years old with COVID-19, enrolled during active disease. The sequenced sample consisted of peripheral blood. The chain recombines TRBV9 with TRBJ1-6; D uncertain. CDR3 residues: CASSVGEGSPLHF. The CDR3 bases are TGTGCCAGCAGCGTAGGGGAGGGATCACCCCTCCACTTT.